This T cell receptor beta chain emerged from a study of low-dose radiotherapy and immunotherapy resistance in tumors. At the level of the study: A dose of 0.5 Gy per fraction was delivered to Cohort 1 every 2 weeks, for a total of 6.5 Gy.

This clonotype was recorded at least ten times. Priming of first-strand cDNA relied on TRAV- and TRBV-specific primers (covering alpha and beta chains). TCRs underwent approximately 20 PCR cycles of amplification with a constant-region primer and V-primer adapter. TCRdb re-called the reads with MiXCR, one entry per CDR3 protein. Counted here are about 44,000 distinct CDR3 sequences, around 25% occurring once; the ten biggest clones make up around 9.1%. Germline-derived CDR1 and CDR2 are DFQATT and SNEGSKA (reference sequence). The V end was cut by 1 base, the J end by 4 bases, with 14 bases between. The length of the CDR3 is 14 residues. Time point: after trial treatment. Treatment denoted: LDRT plus nivolumab, ipilimumab, low-dose cyclophosphamide and aspirin (RACIN trial). Every donor was treated with nivolumab, ipilimumab, aspirin, low-dose cyclophosphamide and also low-dose radiotherapy.

Sequencing was performed on PBMCs, taken after low-dose radiotherapy plus immunotherapy. This clonotype originated in a male donor with prostate cancer. J is TRBJ2-7 and V is TRBV20-1; possible D gene TRBD1, 6 bases. In nucleotides, the CDR3 is TGCAGTGCTAGAGGCGTGGAACAGGGATACGAGCAGTACTTC. It is translated as CSARGVEQGYEQYF.